Listed here are 16 T cell receptor beta chains from one sample, sequenced in a study of blood T cell repertoires in COVID-19 (dated by TCRdb to about 2020). The library was produced with the immunoSEQ multiplex PCR assay. The table comes from immuneACCESS by way of TCRdb, which keeps in-frame sequences with V and J called. Part of the clones is missing from these tables; in studies checked, under half for an unresolved V gene and the rest for unknown reasons. This sample holds some 200,000 clones; about four fifths were observed only once. 9.5% to 11% of the sample rests with the top ten. Sequencing was carried out using peripheral blood. These receptors originate from a woman aged 40 to 50 with COVID-19, enrolled during active disease.

The chain couples TRBV18 to TRBJ1-5; TRBD1 matches at 7 bases. Germline assignment: CDR1 KGHSH and CDR2 LQKENI. J was trimmed by 2 bases and V by 3 bases; bases with no gene match: 4. The CDR3 has 15 residues. CDR3 protein: CASSPEGAGNQPQHF. CDR3 nucleotides: TGTGCCAGCTCACCTGAGGGGGCTGGCAATCAGCCCCAGCATTTT.

This chain uses TRBV18 with TRBJ2-5; D perhaps matches TRBD2 (5 bases). This CDR3 has 13 residues. The V end lost 6 bases, the J end lost 4 bases, and 12 bases lay between the germline ends. CDR1 and CDR2 (germline): KGHSH, LQKENI. CDR3: CASSQYEGETQYF. For the CDR3, the DNA is TGTGCCAGCTCGCAGTACGAGGGAGAGACCCAGTACTTC.

The chain combines TRBV5-8 with TRBJ1-2, with D uncertain. This CDR3 is built from 13 residues. V was shortened by 4 bases and J by 1 base, with 8 bases between the two germline ends. The V gene's germline CDR1 is SGHTS and CDR2 YDEGEE. Here the CDR3 reads CASSPANNYGYTF. The CDR3 region has the DNA TGTGCCAGCAGCCCTGCTAATAACTATGGCTACACCTTC.

The chain links TRBV20-1 to TRBJ2-2, with D perhaps matching TRBD2 (6 bases). Germline V CDR1 and CDR2: DFQATT, SNEGSKA (reference sequence). The CDR3 is made up of 14 amino acids. V lost 3 bases to trimming and J lost 3 bases, with 11 bases between them. CDR3 DNA sequence: TGCAGTGCTAGTGTCGGGAGCTACACCGGGGAGCTGTTTTTT. This sequence encodes CSASVGSYTGELFF.

The genes are TRBV6-1 and TRBJ1-1; a possible D gene is TRBD1 (5 bases). Germline values: CDR1 MNHNS, CDR2 SASEGT. Trimming took off 3 bases at V and 0 bases at J, with 8 bases between the two ends. The CDR3 loop spans 14 amino acids. The CDR3 region is CASSDGGLNTEAFF. The DNA for the CDR3 is TGTGCCAGCAGTGATGGGGGGTTGAACACTGAAGCTTTCTTT.

This chain's CDR3 is CASSRAGGATEAFF. In DNA form, the CDR3 reads TGTGCCAGCAGCCGCGCGGGGGGGGCCACTGAAGCTTTCTTT. The V and J genes are TRBV11-2 and TRBJ1-1, with TRBD1 as a possible D gene (6 bases). V lost 5 bases to trimming and J lost 4 bases, with 14 bases between them. Germline CDR1 reads SGHAT; CDR2 reads FQNNGV. The CDR3 covers 14 residues.

The chain employs TRBV11-2 and TRBJ2-7; no definite D call. The CDR3 covers 13 residues. Trimming removed 9 bases at V and 4 bases at J, with 16 bases between. Germline values: CDR1 SGHAT, CDR2 FQNNGV. Written as DNA, the CDR3 is TGTGCCAGGTCCAACCATCCACTGTACGAGCAGTACGTC. It codes for CARSNHPLYEQYV.

This rearrangement joins TRBV5-1 to TRBJ2-5, with 8 bases identical to TRBD1. Trimming took 4 bases from V and 4 from J; bases not matched to a gene: 9. Germline V CDR1 and CDR2: SGHRS, YFSETQ. The CDR3 contains 15 residues. The CDR3 sequence is CASSLGTGTIETQYF. Here the CDR3 DNA reads TGCGCCAGCAGCCTTGGGACAGGTACTATAGAGACCCAGTACTTC.

The chain is built from TRBV24-1 and TRBJ2-3, with D unclear. Per germline, CDR1 KGHDR and CDR2 SFDVKD. The CDR3 totals 16 residues. V lost 3 bases, J lost 1 base, and 13 bases lay in between. CDR3 sequence reads: CATSDKPERGTDTQYF. CDR3 nucleotide sequence: TGTGCCACCAGTGATAAACCCGAACGGGGCACAGATACGCAGTATTTT.

J is TRBJ2-5 and V is TRBV6-5; TRBD2 might be the D (5 bases). The ends were cut back, 0 bases at V and 3 bases at J, with 8 bases in the middle. This CDR3 is built from 14 residues. CDR1 is MNHEY and CDR2 is SVGAGI in the germline V gene. The CDR3 DNA reads TGTGCCAGCAGTTACTCCCCCGGGAAAGAGACCCAGTACTTC. This translates into CASSYSPGKETQYF.

The V call is TRBV21-1, the J call TRBJ2-4; the DNA was not compared with TRBD1, the D call given in the table. TRBV21-1 is an annotated pseudogene. This CDR3 contains 16 residues. The CDR3 sequence is CASSKGTGGCIDIQYF. In DNA form, the CDR3 reads TGTGCCAGCAGCAAAGGGACAGGGGGGTGTATCGACATTCAGTACTTC.

The chain has TRBV7-9 and TRBJ2-5; the match to TRBD2 covers 9 bases. The CDR3 sequence is 12 residues long. Losses at the gene ends were 10 bases for V and 3 bases for J; bases not matched to a gene: 3. Germline assignment: CDR1 SEHNR and CDR2 FQNEAQ (reference sequence). The CDR3 region is CATRLAEETQYF. The CDR3 nucleotides are TGTGCCACACGACTAGCGGAAGAGACCCAGTACTTC.

The V gene is TRBV6-5, the J gene TRBJ1-5, with TRBD1 matching 8 bases. Losses at the gene ends were 6 bases for V and 5 bases for J; bases not matched to a gene: 6. This CDR3 comprises 14 residues. Germline CDR1 reads MNHEY; CDR2 reads SVGAGI. The CDR3 loop reads CASRDTGGHQPQHF. The CDR3 DNA follows: TGTGCCAGCAGAGATACAGGGGGTCATCAGCCCCAGCATTTT.

V and J are TRBV18 and TRBJ1-5; D ambiguous. V dropped 2 bases and J dropped 1 base, with 9 bases sitting between them. The CDR3 runs to 15 residues. Looked up from germline, CDR1 is KGHSH and CDR2 is LQKENI. CDR3 DNA sequence: TGTGCCAGCTCACCAACGGAGGGAAGCAATCAGCCCCAGCATTTT. It yields the protein CASSPTEGSNQPQHF.

V and J are TRBV2 and TRBJ1-2; TRBD1 might be the D (5 bases). The CDR3 runs 13 residues. The V gene lost 8 bases and the J gene lost 3 bases, with 13 bases spanning the gap. Germline assignment: CDR1 SNHLY and CDR2 FYNNEI. CDR3 sequence (DNA): TGTGCCAGCGTCGTCGTGGGGCACTATGGCTACACCTTC. Its translation: CASVVVGHYGYTF.

The V gene is TRBV3-1 (or the pseudogene TRBV3-2), the J gene TRBJ2-1, with a weak D call TRBD2 (6 bases). Trimming cost V 4 bases and J 8 bases, with 9 bases left between them. CDR1 LGHDT and CDR2 YNNKEL come from the germline V gene (reference sequence). The CDR3 has 12 amino acids. For the CDR3, the DNA is TGTGCCAGCAGCCGACTAGGGGATGAGCAGTTCTTC. Amino acids: CASSRLGDEQFF.